This entry lists 23 T cell receptor beta chains sequenced from one sample in a study of cytomegalovirus exposure and HLA in healthy donors. In the PCR, 60 Vbeta and 13 Jbeta primers were used. Some clones are missing from TCRdb's copy, which holds only in-frame ones; the method was immunoSEQ multiplex PCR. The table includes around 61,000 clones, approximately 70% detected once. The sample comprised PBMCs. The receptor source for this set is a man aged 40-50 years in good health and CMV-seropositive.

V usage is TRBV10-3 and J usage is TRBJ2-7; the match to TRBD1 covers 9 bases. Per the germline V gene, CDR1 is ENHRY and CDR2 is SYGVKD. The trim removed 2 bases at V and 4 bases at J, leaving 9 bases unmatched. The CDR3 is 16 amino acids. The CDR3 coding sequence is TGTGCCATCAGTGAGGCCGGACAGGGGACCCTATACGAGCAGTACTTC. This translates into CAISEAGQGTLYEQYF.

The chain joins TRBV27 to TRBJ1-2; tentatively, D is TRBD1 (5 bases). Germline lookup yields CDR1 MNHEY and CDR2 SMNVEV (reference sequence). The ends were cut back, 5 bases at V and 1 base at J, with 11 bases in the middle. The CDR3 consists of 14 residues. CDR3 amino acids: CASSRSQDNYGYTF. For the CDR3, the DNA is TGTGCCAGCAGTAGGTCACAGGATAACTATGGCTACACCTTC.

The CDR3 reads CASSPREGATQYF. The DNA for the CDR3 is TGTGCCAGCAGCCCGAGAGAGGGGGCGACCCAGTACTTC. The chain uses TRBV7-3 and TRBJ2-5, with 7 bases fitting TRBD1. CDR1 and CDR2 (germline): SGHTA, FQGTGA. V lost 5 bases to trimming and J lost 7 bases; unmatched junction nucleotides: 7. This CDR3 is 13 amino acids long.

This clone is a singleton in its sample. V usage is TRBV27 and J usage is TRBJ1-2; TRBD1 might be the D (6 bases). The germline V and J ends were trimmed by 7 bases and 5 bases, with 14 bases remaining between them. This CDR3 comprises 13 residues. The V gene's germline CDR1 is MNHEY and CDR2 SMNVEV (reference sequence). In nucleotides, the CDR3 is TGTGCCAGCAAGAAGGGGGTGAATTATGGCTACACCTTC. The encoded protein is CASKKGVNYGYTF.

CDR3 DNA: TGTGCCAGCGAAGGACAGACCTACGAGCAGTACTTC. Translated, it gives CASEGQTYEQYF. This sequence joins TRBV6-6 and TRBJ2-7, with TRBD1 as a possible D gene (6 bases). Germline-derived CDR1 and CDR2 are MNHNY and SVGAGI (reference sequence). V gave up 8 bases and J gave up 2 bases, with 10 bases separating them. This CDR3 has 12 residues.

This chain uses TRBV19 with TRBJ2-2; 11 bases line up with TRBD1. V was pared by 3 bases and J by 3 bases, with 9 bases of the junction left unmatched. Per germline, CDR1 LNHDA and CDR2 SQIVND (reference sequence). There are 18 residues in the CDR3. The CDR3 loop reads CASSIPSGQGAYTGELFF. As DNA, the CDR3 is TGTGCCAGTAGTATCCCCTCCGGACAGGGGGCATACACCGGGGAGCTGTTTTTT.

This clone was found a few times. The V call is TRBV6-1, the J call TRBJ2-1; 8 positions match TRBD1. Germline assignment: CDR1 MNHNS and CDR2 SASEGT. V shed 5 bases and J 12 bases; nucleotides not matched to a gene: 3. This CDR3 has 11 residues. The CDR3 DNA sequence: TGTGCCAGCAGTCGACAGGGGTTGCAGTTCTTC. This codes for CASSRQGLQFF.

This chain links TRBV11-2 with TRBJ2-7; TRBD2 matches at 10 bases. V lost 6 bases, J lost 6 bases, and 11 bases stayed unmatched. This CDR3 is built from 15 residues. Germline CDR1 and CDR2: SGHAT and FQNNGV. The CDR3 DNA reads TGTGCCAGCAGTTCTAGCGGGAGAGTATGGGGCGAGCAGTACTTC. Translated: CASSSSGRVWGEQYF.

This chain links TRBV10-3 with TRBJ1-1, with 8 bases aligning to TRBD1. Germline V lookup: CDR1 ENHRY, CDR2 SYGVKD. V dropped 1 base and J dropped 2; count of bases not matched to a gene: 3. This CDR3 contains 15 residues. CDR3 protein: CAISELGQGNTEAFF. CDR3 DNA: TGTGCCATCAGTGAGTTAGGACAGGGCAACACTGAAGCTTTCTTT.

The gene calls are TRBV30 and TRBJ2-3; 8 bases agree with TRBD2. The V gene's germline CDR1 is GTSNPN and CDR2 SVGIG (reference sequence). The CDR3 is made up of 14 amino acids. V lost 2 bases to trimming and J lost 2 bases; unmatched junction nucleotides: 3. The CDR3 DNA reads TGTGCCTGGAGTCGGCGGGAGGACACAGATACGCAGTATTTT. This gives the protein CAWSRREDTDTQYF.

J is TRBJ2-7 and V is TRBV19; 9 bases agree with TRBD1. From germline, CDR1 is LNHDA and CDR2 SQIVND (reference sequence). Trimming cost V 5 bases and J 4 bases; bases outside gene matches: 3. CDR3 size: 13 residues. The CDR3 DNA sequence: TGTGCCAGTAGTTTGGGACAGGGTTACGAGCAGTACTTC. Translating it yields CASSLGQGYEQYF.

This clone was seen only a few times. V and J are TRBV15 and TRBJ2-5, with 8 positions matching TRBD1. This CDR3 has 14 residues. J lost 4 bases, V lost 5 bases, and 6 bases had no gene match. Germline V gene sequence: CDR1 LNHNV, CDR2 YYDKDF (reference sequence). In DNA form, the CDR3 reads TGTGCCACCAGCCAACGGACAGGGACAGAGACCCAGTACTTC. As protein: CATSQRTGTETQYF.

This clone was recorded a few times. The V gene is TRBV7-9, the J gene TRBJ2-2; 7 bases map to TRBD2. The ends lost 5 bases at V and 4 bases at J; junction bases unmatched: 10. Per the germline V gene, CDR1 is SEHNR and CDR2 is FQNEAQ (reference sequence). The CDR3 has 16 amino acids. CDR3 nucleotide sequence: TGTGCCAGCAGCCCTCTTGGGGGGGGTGGCACCGGGGAGCTGTTTTTT. Translation gives CASSPLGGGGTGELFF. Using reference TRBV7-9 and TRBJ2-2 for the parts outside the CDR3, the full variable domain is DTGVSQNPRHKITKRGQNVTFRCDPISEHNRLYWYRQTLGQGPEFLTYFQNEAQLEKSRLLSDRFSAERPKGSFSTLEIQRTEQGDSAMYLCASSPLGGGGTGELFFGEGSRLTVL.

The chain is built from TRBV5-1 and TRBJ2-3; possible D gene TRBD1, 7 bases. The V end was cut by 4 bases, the J end by 3 bases, with 12 bases between. There are 14 residues in the CDR3. In germline, CDR1 is SGHRS, CDR2 YFSETQ. The CDR3 reads CASSNSGGTDTQYF. The CDR3 region has the DNA TGCGCCAGCAGCAATTCAGGGGGGACAGATACGCAGTATTTT.

A single count supports this clone. This chain joins TRBV7-2 and TRBJ2-5; no definite D call. Trimming shortened V by 4 bases and J by 0 bases, and 21 bases separated the two germline ends. The germline CDR1 and CDR2 sequences are SGHTA and FQGNSA. The CDR3 has 18 residues. CDR3 region: CASSSNYPSDSYQETQYF. The CDR3 nucleotides read TGTGCCAGCAGCTCCAACTACCCCTCCGATTCGTACCAAGAGACCCAGTACTTC.

The V and J genes are TRBV6-1 and TRBJ2-2; 8 nucleotides match TRBD1. The CDR3 spans 15 residues. Germline V lookup: CDR1 MNHNS, CDR2 SASEGT. The junction had 6 bases not matched to a gene; V was cut back by 7 bases and J by 2 bases. CDR3 loop: CASTWTGINTGELFF. CDR3 coding DNA: TGTGCCAGCACGTGGACAGGGATTAACACCGGGGAGCTGTTTTTT.

This clone has only one observation. J is TRBJ2-7 and V is TRBV6-6; 8 bases align to TRBD2. Germline V gene data show CDR1 as MNHNY and CDR2 as SVGAGI (reference sequence). The CDR3 has 14 amino acids. V shed 2 bases and J 5 bases; nucleotides not matched to a gene: 5. CDR3 loop: CASSYKRESHEQYF. The DNA for the CDR3 is TGTGCCAGCAGTTACAAGCGGGAGTCCCACGAGCAGTACTTC.

This chain uses TRBV19 with TRBJ2-5, with 8 bases aligning to TRBD1. With the DNA end fitting TRBJ2-7 better, the J assignment may be wrong. Germline CDR1 is LNHDA and CDR2 is SQIVND (reference sequence). CDR3 length equals 14 residues. DNA of the CDR3: TGTGCCAGTAGTCTACGGACAGGGTGGAACGAGCAGTACTTC. Translation gives CASSLRTGWNEQYF.

The CDR3: CASSWASTGNEQFF. The CDR3 DNA sequence: TGTGCCAGCAGTTGGGCTAGCACGGGGAATGAGCAGTTCTTC. The V gene is TRBV11-2, the J gene TRBJ2-1; D is perhaps TRBD2 (5 bases). CDR1 is SGHAT and CDR2 is FQNNGV in the germline V gene. With 6 bases removed from V and 7 bases from J, the gap between germline ends came to 16 bases. The CDR3 loop spans 14 amino acids.

V is TRBV6-5 and J is TRBJ2-6, with a possible D match to TRBD2 (5 bases). Germline V gene data show CDR1 as MNHEY and CDR2 as SVGAGI. CDR3 length: 15 amino acids. Trimming pared 8 bases from V and 2 bases from J, leaving 13 bases between. The CDR3 DNA reads as TGTGCCAGCGCATGGAGGAACCCTGGGGCCAACGTCCTGACTTTC. Its protein product is CASAWRNPGANVLTF.

The rearrangement links TRBV6-5 to TRBJ2-7, with D unclear. Trimming removed 2 bases at V and 3 bases at J, with 8 bases between. This CDR3 is 13 amino acids long. CDR1 and CDR2 from the germline V gene are MNHEY and SVGAGI. CDR3 in DNA: TGTGCCAGCAGTTACCCAGGAAACTACGAGCAGTACTTC. Protein: CASSYPGNYEQYF.

This chain links TRBV7-9 with TRBJ2-7, with D hard to call. Trimming pared 5 bases from V and 3 bases from J, leaving 8 bases between. Germline-derived CDR1 and CDR2 are SEHNR and FQNEAQ (reference sequence). This CDR3 is built from 12 residues. The CDR3 nucleotides read TGTGCCAGCAGCAAAATCGGCTACGAGCAGTACTTC. This codes for CASSKIGYEQYF.

The chain combines TRBV10-3 with TRBJ2-5, with 9 positions matching TRBD2. V shed 3 bases, J shed 2 bases, and the junction held 7 bases outside the gene matches. The germline V gene has CDR1 ENHRY and CDR2 SYGVKD. The CDR3 has 16 residues. This CDR3 is CAISEGRGGAQETQYF. CDR3 DNA: TGTGCCATCAGTGAAGGCCGCGGGGGGGCACAAGAGACCCAGTACTTC.